These 28 T cell receptor beta chains share one sample of origin, sequenced in a study of blood T cell repertoires in COVID-19. Repertoires were generated with immunoSEQ multiplex PCR, while TCRdb's copy carries only in-frame clones and drops some. The data contain tens of thousands of clones, approximately 84% of them seen just once; the ten biggest clones take up approximately 35%. Input material: peripheral blood. These receptors originate from a man between 65 and 85 years old with acute or convalescent COVID-19.

The V and J genes are TRBV28 and TRBJ1-5, with a possible D match to TRBD1 (5 bases). Per germline, CDR1 MDHEN and CDR2 SYDVKM. The CDR3 has 13 residues. The V end was cut by 5 bases, the J end by 5 bases, with 10 bases between. The CDR3 protein is CASSTGSYQPQHF. The CDR3, as DNA: TGTGCCAGCAGTACAGGCTCGTATCAGCCCCAGCATTTT. The full variable domain, in which reference TRBV28 and TRBJ1-5 provide the parts outside the CDR3, is DVKVTQSSRYLVKRTGEKVFLECVQDMDHENMFWYRQDPGLGLRLIYFSYDVKMKEKGDIPEGYSVSREKKERFSLILESASTNQTSMYLCASSTGSYQPQHFGDGTRLSIL.

CDR3 sequence reads: CATSPGAATNEKLFF. As DNA, the CDR3 is TGTGCCACCAGCCCAGGGGCGGCAACTAATGAAAAACTGTTTTTT. The J gene is TRBJ1-4, the V gene TRBV15; tentatively, D is TRBD1 (6 bases). Germline CDR1 LNHNV, CDR2 YYDKDF (reference sequence). This CDR3 is built from 15 residues. V dropped 5 bases and J dropped 0 bases, with 10 bases sitting between them.

The chain has TRBV19 and TRBJ2-4, with D maybe TRBD2 (5 bases). CDR3 length: 13 amino acids. V was pared by 7 bases and J by 5 bases, with 12 bases between. CDR1 is LNHDA and CDR2 is SQIVND in the germline V gene (reference sequence). CDR3 DNA: TGTGCCAGTAACCCGTCGGAGGAAAACATTCAGTACTTC. This translates into CASNPSEENIQYF.

This rearrangement joins TRBV7-2 to TRBJ2-2, with 12 positions matching TRBD2. Germline CDR1 is SGHTA and CDR2 is FQGNSA. CDR3 length equals 15 residues. Trimming removed 0 bases from V and 8 bases from J; junction bases left unmatched: 1. The CDR3 reads CASSLALAGGGELFF. CDR3 nucleotides: TGTGCCAGCAGCTTAGCACTAGCGGGGGGAGGGGAGCTGTTTTTT. Full variable domain (remainder filled in from reference TRBV7-2 and TRBJ2-2): GAGVSQSPSNKVTEKGKDVELRCDPISGHTALYWYRQSLGQGLEFLIYFQGNSAPDKSGLPSDRFSAERTGGSVSTLTIQRTQQEDSAVYLCASSLALAGGGELFFGEGSRLTVL.

The rearrangement joins TRBV7-9 to TRBJ1-4; TRBD1 aligns across 8 bases. Looked up from germline, CDR1 is SEHNR and CDR2 is FQNEAQ (reference sequence). This CDR3 spans 17 amino acids. The V segment lost 4 bases and the J segment 8 bases; nucleotides outside the gene matches: 15. CDR3 amino acids: CASSYSGTGTNYEKLFF. The DNA for the CDR3 is TGTGCCAGCAGCTATTCCGGGACAGGTACAAACTACGAAAAACTGTTTTTT. Supplemented by reference TRBV7-9 and TRBJ1-4, the full variable domain reads DTGVSQNPRHKITKRGQNVTFRCDPISEHNRLYWYRQTLGQGPEFLTYFQNEAQLEKSRLLSDRFSAERPKGSFSTLEIQRTEQGDSAMYLCASSYSGTGTNYEKLFFGSGTQLSVL.

This rearrangement joins TRBV7-2 to TRBJ2-7; D gene ambiguous. Trimming stripped 5 bases from V and 6 bases from J, with 14 bases between. From germline, CDR1 is SGHTA and CDR2 FQGNSA. This CDR3 has 13 residues. This CDR3 reads CASSLSTVGEQYF. The CDR3 nucleotides are TGTGCCAGCAGCCTAAGTACGGTTGGCGAGCAGTACTTC.

The rearrangement uses TRBV7-2 and TRBJ2-5, with 8 bases matching TRBD1. The CDR3 has 14 amino acids. The germline CDR1 and CDR2 sequences are SGHTA and FQGNSA. Germline trimming cut 7 bases from V and 5 bases from J; bases unmatched to any gene: 9. The CDR3 sequence: CASTLLWTGETQYF. The CDR3 DNA is TGTGCCAGCACCCTACTTTGGACAGGGGAGACCCAGTACTTC.

The chain joins TRBV7-6 to TRBJ2-2; 9 nucleotides align to TRBD1. Germline loops: CDR1 SGHVS, CDR2 FNYEAQ. The CDR3 runs 15 residues. J gave up 4 bases and V 5 bases, and 5 bases lay outside the gene matches. The CDR3 sequence is CASSPGQGFTGELFF. DNA of the CDR3: TGTGCCAGCAGCCCTGGACAGGGGTTCACCGGGGAGCTGTTTTTT.

The J gene is TRBJ1-5, the V gene TRBV27; D is perhaps TRBD1 (5 bases). The germline CDR1 and CDR2 sequences are MNHEY and SMNVEV (reference sequence). The CDR3 has 16 residues. V lost 5 bases to trimming and J lost 5 bases, with 19 bases between them. This CDR3 is CASSPLAGRGYQPQHF. CDR3 nucleotides: TGTGCCAGCAGTCCCCTAGCGGGGCGGGGGTATCAGCCCCAGCATTTT.

The J gene is TRBJ2-7, the V gene TRBV5-4; TRBD2 agrees at 13 bases. Unmatched junction bases numbered 4, after V lost 4 bases and J lost 3 bases. Germline values: CDR1 SGHNT, CDR2 YYREEE (reference sequence). The CDR3 covers 15 residues. The CDR3 DNA sequence: TGTGCCAGCAGCCCCGGGACTAGCGGGGTCTACGAGCAGTACTTC. This translates into CASSPGTSGVYEQYF.

The chain recombines TRBV21-1 with TRBJ2-5; the D call TRBD2 from the table was never checked on the DNA. TRBV21-1 is labeled a pseudogene. The CDR3 loop spans 23 amino acids. CDR3 in amino acids: CASSRTQGRVAGVGPPPKETQYF. CDR3 nucleotide sequence: TGTGCCAGCAGCAGAACACAGGGAAGGGTAGCGGGAGTGGGGCCCCCCCCCAAAGAGACCCAGTACTTC.

The V gene is TRBV28, the J gene TRBJ2-1; perhaps TRBD2 as D (5 bases). The CDR3 has 12 amino acids. Germline loops: CDR1 MDHEN, CDR2 SYDVKM. V lost 5 bases to trimming and J lost 9 bases, with 11 bases between them. CDR3 in DNA: TGTGCCAGCAGTCAACTAGTTCGTGAGCAGTTCTTC. Protein sequence: CASSQLVREQFF. The variable domain in full, completed from reference TRBV28 and TRBJ2-1, reads DVKVTQSSRYLVKRTGEKVFLECVQDMDHENMFWYRQDPGLGLRLIYFSYDVKMKEKGDIPEGYSVSREKKERFSLILESASTNQTSMYLCASSQLVREQFFGPGTRLTVL.

J is TRBJ2-7 and V is TRBV6-5, with TRBD2 matching over 7 bases. J gave up 6 bases and V 6 bases, and 11 bases lay outside the gene matches. Germline CDR1 is MNHEY and CDR2 is SVGAGI. CDR3 length equals 14 residues. CDR3 sequence: CASRRLAGQGEQYF. The DNA of the CDR3 is TGTGCCAGCAGGCGACTAGCAGGGCAGGGCGAGCAGTACTTC.

V gene TRBV2 combines with J gene TRBJ1-6, with 7 bases that match TRBD1. CDR3 length equals 15 residues. After removal of 4 bases from V and 5 bases from J, the junction contained 5 bases not matched to a gene. Germline CDR1 is SNHLY and CDR2 is FYNNEI. The CDR3 DNA sequence: TGTGCCAGCAGTGTAACAGGGGACAATAATTCACCCCTCCACTTT. Amino acids: CASSVTGDNNSPLHF.

J is TRBJ1-4 and V is TRBV3-1 (or the pseudogene TRBV3-2); TRBD1 agrees at 7 bases. CDR3 length equals 14 residues. Germline assignment: CDR1 LGHDT and CDR2 YNNKEL (reference sequence). J gave up 8 bases and V 4 bases, and 7 bases lay outside the gene matches. The CDR3 DNA reads as TGTGCCAGCAGCCCTCACAGGGGCGGGGAAAAACTGTTTTTT. Translation gives CASSPHRGGEKLFF.

V gene TRBV28 combines with J gene TRBJ1-6; 9 nucleotides align to TRBD1. Germline loops: CDR1 MDHEN, CDR2 SYDVKM. With V trimmed by 11 bases and J by 7 bases, 3 bases remained unmatched. This CDR3 contains 12 residues. The CDR3 here is CAAQGANSPLHF. CDR3 sequence (DNA): TGTGCCGCACAGGGGGCAAATTCACCCCTCCACTTT.

This chain links TRBV25-1 with TRBJ1-6; D gene unclear. Germline V gene sequence: CDR1 MGHDK, CDR2 SYGVNS. The CDR3 totals 16 residues. V was shortened by 5 bases and J by 10 bases, with 21 bases between the two germline ends. Here the CDR3 reads CASSWAVGGKDSPLHF. The CDR3 region has the DNA TGTGCCAGCAGTTGGGCCGTTGGCGGGAAGGACTCACCCCTCCACTTT.

The table lists this clone with a few counts. The chain has TRBV7-2 and TRBJ1-5; no clear D. Germline V gene data show CDR1 as SGHTA and CDR2 as FQGNSA. The ends were cut back, 3 bases at V and 5 bases at J, with 8 bases in the middle. This CDR3 comprises 13 residues. The CDR3 DNA follows: TGTGCCAGCAGCTTTATACGGGATCAGCCCCAGCATTTT. This sequence encodes CASSFIRDQPQHF.

The chain employs TRBV18 and TRBJ2-4; D might be TRBD2 (5 bases). Germline values: CDR1 KGHSH, CDR2 LQKENI. V lost 3 bases and J lost 0, with 9 bases in between. The CDR3 loop spans 15 amino acids. The CDR3 spells CASSPPGSAKNIQYF. The CDR3 region has the DNA TGTGCCAGCTCACCTCCGGGATCAGCCAAAAACATTCAGTACTTC.

V and J are TRBV6-5 and TRBJ1-2; 9 bases line up with TRBD1. The CDR3 is 13 amino acids. J lost 4 bases, V lost 4 bases, and 1 base had no gene match. Germline V gene sequence: CDR1 MNHEY, CDR2 SVGAGI. The CDR3 nucleotides read TGTGCCAGCAGTTCGGGACAGGGCTATGGCTACACCTTC. Its protein product is CASSSGQGYGYTF.

The gene calls are TRBV4-2 and TRBJ2-5, with 7 bases matching TRBD2. The CDR3 length is 16 residues. V lost 0 bases, J lost 6 bases, and 10 bases stayed unmatched. In germline, CDR1 is LGHNA, CDR2 YNFKEQ. For the CDR3, the DNA is TGTGCCAGCAGCCAAGAATGGGCGGGAGTCGGGAAGACCCAGTACTTC. Its protein product is CASSQEWAGVGKTQYF.

The chain carries TRBV7-8 and TRBJ2-6; D remains unclear. CDR1 and CDR2 from the germline V gene are SGHVS and FQNEAQ. The CDR3 is 15 residues long. V lost 5 bases to trimming and J lost 1 base, with 9 bases between them. CDR3 region: CASSRTGSGANVLTF. In DNA, the CDR3 is TGTGCCAGCAGCCGGACCGGGTCTGGGGCCAACGTCCTGACTTTC.

V is TRBV27 and J is TRBJ2-3; TRBD2 aligns across 7 bases. Germline V gene data show CDR1 as MNHEY and CDR2 as SMNVEV (reference sequence). V gave up 2 bases and J gave up 9 bases; unmatched junction bases: 11. The CDR3 extends over 15 amino acids. In DNA, the CDR3 is TGTGCCAGCAGTTTAGGGGGGAGGGCCGGGAGGACGCAGTATTTT. Translated, it gives CASSLGGRAGRTQYF.

The V gene is TRBV7-8, the J gene TRBJ2-7; D is possibly TRBD1 (6 bases). The V end lost 5 bases, the J end lost 0 bases, and 20 bases lay between the germline ends. The germline V gene encodes CDR1 SGHVS and CDR2 FQNEAQ. CDR3 length: 17 amino acids. CDR3 DNA: TGTGCCAGCAGCCCCTCCTTTTTCCGGGACATCTCCTACGAGCAGTACTTC. It encodes CASSPSFFRDISYEQYF.

J is TRBJ1-4 and V is TRBV6-1; maybe TRBD1 (6 bases). V was pared by 2 bases and J by 2 bases, with 18 bases between. Germline V CDR1 and CDR2: MNHNS, SASEGT. This CDR3 comprises 18 residues. The CDR3 spells CASSERLARGGTNEKLFF. The CDR3 region has the DNA TGTGCCAGCAGTGAAAGATTAGCCAGGGGCGGCACTAATGAAAAACTGTTTTTT.

The chain combines TRBV14 with TRBJ2-7; the match to TRBD1 covers 7 bases. In germline, CDR1 is SGHDN, CDR2 FVKESK. The CDR3 has 15 amino acids. V lost 5 bases to trimming and J lost 3 bases; unmatched junction nucleotides: 10. The CDR3: CASSLDRADLYEQYF. The CDR3 DNA reads TGTGCCAGCAGCTTAGACAGGGCGGACCTCTACGAGCAGTACTTC.

V usage is TRBV28 and J usage is TRBJ2-2; 10 bases are shared with TRBD1. Looked up from germline, CDR1 is MDHEN and CDR2 is SYDVKM. J was trimmed by 4 bases and V by 8 bases; bases with no gene match: 10. This CDR3 has 16 residues. CDR3 bases: TGTGCCAGCTTTGACCCGGGACAGGGGCGCACCGGGGAGCTGTTTTTT. Its protein product is CASFDPGQGRTGELFF.

V is TRBV9 and J is TRBJ1-2; no reliable D call. V dropped 4 bases and J dropped 2 bases, with 9 bases sitting between them. The CDR3 totals 13 residues. Germline V gene data show CDR1 as SGDLS and CDR2 as YYNGEE. For the CDR3, the DNA is TGTGCCAGCAGCACCGGCGGCAACTATGGCTACACCTTC. It specifies CASSTGGNYGYTF.